This TCR beta chain was recorded in a study of cytomegalovirus exposure and HLA in healthy donors. Study findings and constraints: The study reported that TCR beta sequences accurately predicted HLA-A and HLA-B alleles in most subjects. CMV serostatus alone was available as immune exposure information.

With V trimmed by 5 bases and J by 9 bases, 6 bases remained unmatched. Germline CDR1 and CDR2: MDHEN and SYDVKM. This CDR3 is built from 12 residues. In regard to this clone: Its antigen is unknown.

PCR employed 60 Vbeta and 13 Jbeta primers. Repertoires were generated with immunoSEQ multiplex PCR, while TCRdb's copy carries only in-frame clones and drops some. The sample includes about 140,000 clones, approximately 76% of them seen just once. This sequence was found in a man in his forties in good health and CMV-seronegative. V is TRBV28 and J is TRBJ2-7; TRBD2 matches at 8 bases. The specimen sequenced was PBMCs. CDR3 bases: TGTGCCAGCAGTAACGGACTAGCCGGGCAGTACTTC. Translation: CASSNGLAGQYF.